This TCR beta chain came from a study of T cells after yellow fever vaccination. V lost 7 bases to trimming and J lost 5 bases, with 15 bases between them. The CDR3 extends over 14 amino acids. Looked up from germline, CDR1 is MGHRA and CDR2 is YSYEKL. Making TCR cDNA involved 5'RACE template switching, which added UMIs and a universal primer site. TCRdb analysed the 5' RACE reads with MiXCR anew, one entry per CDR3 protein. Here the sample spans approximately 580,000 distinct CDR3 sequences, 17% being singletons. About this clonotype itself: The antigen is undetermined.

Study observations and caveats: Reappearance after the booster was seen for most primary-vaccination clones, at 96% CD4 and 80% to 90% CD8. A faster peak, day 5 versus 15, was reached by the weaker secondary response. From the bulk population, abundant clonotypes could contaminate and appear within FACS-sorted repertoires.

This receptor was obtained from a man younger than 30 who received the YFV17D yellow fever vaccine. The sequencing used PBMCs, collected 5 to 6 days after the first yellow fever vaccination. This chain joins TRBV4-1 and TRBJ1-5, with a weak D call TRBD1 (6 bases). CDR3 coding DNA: TGCGCCAGCACCCCAGGACAGTCATATCAGCCCCAGCATTTT. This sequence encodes CASTPGQSYQPQHF.